The source of this T cell receptor beta chain is a study of CD8+ T cells in alopecia areata. The treatment was: oral pan-JAK inhibitor, 5-10 mg twice daily. Researchers took lesional scalp punch biopsies and peripheral blood from people who were alopecia areata patients. CDR1 is SGHVS and CDR2 is FQNEAQ in the germline V gene. With V trimmed by 5 bases and J by 6 bases, 19 bases remained unmatched. This CDR3 has 18 residues. Study-wide findings and caveats: Under tofacitinib, numerous expanded lesional clonotypes remained detectable in scalp and blood. Scalp clonality and expanded CD8+ clones among the top 100 showed significant decreases with tofacitinib.

For this clone: What it binds is unknown.

cDNA prepared by RNA extraction and subsequent reverse transcription served as the template for sequencing. Some clones are missing from TCRdb's copy, which holds only in-frame ones; the method was immunoSEQ multiplex PCR. The repertoire holds 90,000 or so clones, with roughly 40% as singletons. The clonotype comes from a human donor with alopecia areata. V and J are TRBV7-8 and TRBJ2-7, with 10 bases matching TRBD2. This material consisted of CD8+ T cells sorted from blood, taken at week 24, from a patient treated with tofacitinib. The CDR3 loop reads CASSLSTFLAGARSEQYF. The CDR3, as DNA: TGTGCCAGCAGCCTAAGCACCTTTCTAGCGGGAGCCCGCTCCGAGCAGTACTTC.